The 3 T cell receptor beta chains below come from one sample, sequenced in a study of prognosis after radiotherapy for stage I lung cancer. Two-round multiplex PCR, the amplification method, yielded TCR beta CDR3 from genomic DNA. With primers specific to each TRBV and TRBJ gene, the first-round PCR was performed. Each CDR3 protein gets one entry after TCRdb re-called the multiplex PCR reads with MiXCR. The sample includes more than 7,500 distinct CDR3 sequences, roughly two thirds of them seen just once. The sample consisted of PBMCs, taken before or after stereotactic body radiation therapy (not recorded which). The receptors come from a donor over 45 with non-small cell lung cancer.

The chain joins TRBV24-1 to TRBJ1-2, with TRBD1 identical over 7 bases. This CDR3 is built from 16 residues. Germline V gene sequence: CDR1 KGHDR, CDR2 SFDVKD. V lost 2 bases to trimming and J lost 4 bases; unmatched junction nucleotides: 9. This CDR3 is CATSDSWDSRSYGYTF. CDR3 nucleotides: TGTGCCACCAGTGATTCTTGGGACAGTCGCTCCTATGGCTACACCTTC.

The CDR3, as DNA: TGCGCCAGCAGCTTGGCTCCTAGCGGGATTCTCGAGCAGTACTTC. Translation: CASSLAPSGILEQYF. The rearrangement links TRBV5-1 to TRBJ2-7, with 9 bases fitting TRBD2. This CDR3 is 15 amino acids long. CDR1 is SGHRS, CDR2 YFSETQ, per germline. The V segment lost 0 bases and the J segment 6 bases; nucleotides outside the gene matches: 7.

This clonotype was observed once. This rearrangement joins TRBV19 to TRBJ2-5, with TRBD2 identical over 7 bases. Germline loops: CDR1 LNHDA, CDR2 SQIVND (reference sequence). The CDR3 extends over 12 amino acids. V lost 8 bases and J lost 7; bases outside the gene matches: 7. The CDR3 here is CASLSGAGTQYF. For the CDR3, the DNA is TGTGCCAGTCTCAGCGGGGCGGGGACCCAGTACTTC.